This T cell receptor (beta chain) originates from a study of type 1 and type 2 diabetes patients. Genomic DNA was the PCR template. Amplification of the beta chain CDR3 used 30 forward and 13 reverse multiplex primers. TCRdb re-analysed the multiplex PCR reads in MiXCR, keeping a single row per CDR3 protein. The profile shows about 270,000 distinct CDR3 sequences, around 47% of them singletons. This clonotype was detected only a few times. The antigen is unknown. Study-wide results and caveats: Type 2 diabetes patients had few highly-expanded CD4+ clones, median one.

This sequence originates from a young man with type 2 diabetes. Sequencing was performed on peripheral blood mononuclear cells (PBMCs).

In DNA, the CDR3 is TGTGCCAGCAGTTACTGGGGACAGAACTATGGCTACACCTTC. Its translation: CASSYWGQNYGYTF. The chain is built from TRBV6-2 or TRBV6-3 and TRBJ1-2, with 7 bases fitting TRBD1. This CDR3 spans 14 amino acids. J gave up 2 bases and V 1 base, and 1 base lay outside the gene matches. Germline V CDR1 and CDR2: MNHEY, SVGEGT.